This T cell receptor (beta chain) was captured by sequencing in a study of CD8 T cells in ankylosing spondylitis. On this clonotype itself: Antigen specificity is unknown.

Findings of the study overall: A TCR beta motif of eight or nine highly homologous variants seemed to mark ankylosing spondylitis blood.

One entry per CDR3 protein, called by TCRdb with MiXCR from the 5' RACE reads. The sample yields 250,000 to 350,000 distinct CDR3 sequences, 20% to 25% seen once. Sample: blood, either unsorted or a sorted T cell fraction (not recorded which). This TCR derives from a female donor with ankylosing spondylitis or in good health (not recorded which).

CDR3 region: CASSPPGENTIYF. DNA for the CDR3: TGTGCCAGCAGCCCCCCGGGGGAAAACACCATATATTTT. The chain is built from TRBV7-9 and TRBJ1-3; a weak D match, TRBD1 (5 bases). V shed 5 bases and J shed 6 bases, with 11 bases lying between them. The CDR3 is made up of 13 amino acids. Germline values: CDR1 SEHNR, CDR2 FQNEAQ (reference sequence).